Below are 24 T cell receptor beta chains sequenced from a single sample in a study of T cell changes during pregnancy in multiple sclerosis. Data came from immunoSEQ multiplex PCR; TCRdb stores just in-frame clones and leaves some out. The table records around 57,000 clones, almost 95% of them present only once. Specimen: CD4+ T cells from peripheral blood mononuclear cells, collected in the third trimester of pregnancy. All receptors come from a female donor with multiple sclerosis, enrolled in a pregnancy study.

V usage is TRBV7-9 and J usage is TRBJ2-7, with D perhaps TRBD2 (6 bases). The CDR3 has 15 amino acids. From germline, CDR1 is SEHNR and CDR2 FQNEAQ (reference sequence). V was trimmed by 0 bases and J by 0 bases, leaving 9 bases between them. The chain's CDR3 is CASSLARGSSYEQYF. The CDR3, as DNA: TGTGCCAGCAGCTTAGCCCGGGGGAGCTCCTACGAGCAGTACTTC.

Concerning this clone itself: This specimen includes other DNA sequences encoding the same CDR3. The chain uses TRBV5-1 and TRBJ2-5, with 7 positions matching TRBD2. V trimming: 5 bases; J trimming: 2 bases; junction bases outside the gene matches: 0. The CDR3 is 12 residues long. CDR1 and CDR2 from the germline V gene are SGHRS and YFSETQ. The DNA of the CDR3 is TGCGCCAGCAGGCGGGGGCAAGAGACCCAGTACTTC. It is translated as CASRRGQETQYF.

This clone was seen once. This chain links TRBV9 with TRBJ2-2; D is unresolved. V lost 4 bases to trimming and J lost 0 bases, with 10 bases between them. Germline V gives CDR1 SGDLS, CDR2 YYNGEE. This CDR3 region has 15 residues. CDR3 protein: CASSPRLSNTGELFF. The DNA of the CDR3 is TGTGCCAGCAGCCCTCGACTCTCGAACACCGGGGAGCTGTTTTTT.

The chain couples TRBV2 to TRBJ1-1; D is unclear. The CDR3 runs 13 residues. The germline CDR1 and CDR2 sequences are SNHLY and FYNNEI. The germline V and J ends were trimmed by 2 bases and 0 bases, with 4 bases remaining between them. The CDR3 region is CASSESVNTEAFF. The DNA of the CDR3 is TGTGCCAGCAGTGAATCAGTGAACACTGAAGCTTTCTTT.

The chain uses TRBV6-5 and TRBJ2-5, with 7 nucleotides matching TRBD2. With 6 bases clipped from V and 5 bases from J, the junction kept 9 bases outside the gene matches. This CDR3 has 14 amino acids. Germline V gene lookup returns CDR1 MNHEY and CDR2 SVGAGI. The CDR3 DNA reads as TGTGCCAGCAGCCTGGGACTACCGAAGGAGACCCAGTACTTC. Its translation is CASSLGLPKETQYF.

This chain links TRBV15 with TRBJ2-1; 8 bases are a match to TRBD2. The CDR3 is 17 amino acids. Germline assignment: CDR1 LNHNV and CDR2 YYDKDF (reference sequence). V shed 3 bases and J 1 base; nucleotides not matched to a gene: 8. In DNA form, the CDR3 reads TGTGCCACCAGCAGCCGTACCACTAGCGGTTCCTACAATGAGCAGTTCTTC. Protein sequence: CATSSRTTSGSYNEQFF.

V and J are TRBV5-8 and TRBJ2-7; unclear D gene. This CDR3 comprises 13 residues. The germline V and J ends were trimmed by 2 bases and 2 bases, with 8 bases remaining between them. CDR1 and CDR2 (germline): SGHTS, YDEGEE. The CDR3: CASSLWAAYEQYF. CDR3 DNA sequence: TGTGCCAGCAGCTTATGGGCCGCCTACGAGCAGTACTTC.

The V and J genes are TRBV27 and TRBJ2-1, with no clear D. The germline V gene has CDR1 MNHEY and CDR2 SMNVEV (reference sequence). The CDR3 runs 14 residues. V was cut by 0 bases and J by 7 bases, with 10 bases left in between. CDR3: CASSLSFRRNEQFF. For the CDR3, the DNA is TGTGCCAGCAGTTTATCTTTCCGCAGAAATGAGCAGTTCTTC.

The V and J genes are TRBV16 and TRBJ1-1; the D gene is possibly TRBD1 (5 bases). The V end lost 3 bases, the J end lost 7 bases, and 9 bases lay between the germline ends. Germline lookup yields CDR1 KGHSY and CDR2 FQNENV. The length of the CDR3 is 12 residues. The CDR3 spells CASSQKGFEAFF. The CDR3 DNA reads TGTGCCAGCAGCCAGAAGGGGTTTGAAGCTTTCTTT.

The CDR3 nucleotides read TGTGCCAGCAGTGAAGGGCTAGCCGCAGATACGCAGTATTTT. This sequence encodes CASSEGLAADTQYF. The chain combines TRBV2 with TRBJ2-3, with D tentatively TRBD2 (5 bases). This CDR3 is built from 14 residues. V was cut by 1 base and J by 4 bases, with 9 bases left in between. Germline V gene sequence: CDR1 SNHLY, CDR2 FYNNEI. Complete variable domain (other parts from reference TRBV2 and TRBJ2-3): EPEVTQTPSHQVTQMGQEVILRCVPISNHLYFYWYRQILGQKVEFLVSFYNNEISEKSEIFDDQFSVERPDGSNFTLKIRSTKLEDSAMYFCASSEGLAADTQYFGPGTRLTVL.

This clone has only one observation. The rearrangement links TRBV27 to TRBJ2-7, with D possibly being TRBD2 (6 bases). The CDR3 contains 10 residues. V was trimmed by 11 bases and J by 2 bases, leaving 7 bases between them. Per germline, CDR1 MNHEY and CDR2 SMNVEV (reference sequence). The CDR3 region is CAGGTYEQYF. DNA for the CDR3: TGTGCCGGGGGGACCTACGAGCAGTACTTC.

The chain joins TRBV6-4 to TRBJ1-5; a possible D gene is TRBD1 (6 bases). Germline CDR1 and CDR2: MRHNA and SNTAGT. Between the trimmed V and J ends, which lost 6 bases and 6 bases, there was a span of 12 bases. This CDR3 region has 13 residues. In DNA form, the CDR3 reads TGTGCCAGCAGACGGGACAAACTTCAGCCCCAGCATTTT. Translating gives CASRRDKLQPQHF.

The rearrangement links TRBV5-6 to TRBJ2-1; 9 bases are shared with TRBD2. V trimming: 2 bases; J trimming: 8 bases; junction bases outside the gene matches: 8. The CDR3 loop spans 15 amino acids. The germline CDR1 and CDR2 sequences are SGHDT and YYEEEE. This CDR3 reads CASSFLAGDRHEQFF. The CDR3 bases are TGTGCCAGCAGCTTTTTAGCGGGAGATAGGCATGAGCAGTTCTTC. Based on the CDR3 plus reference TRBV5-6 and TRBJ2-1, the full variable domain is DAGVTQSPTHLIKTRGQQVTLRCSPKSGHDTVSWYQQALGQGPQFIFQYYEEEERQRGNFPDRFSGHQFPNYSSELNVNALLLGDSALYLCASSFLAGDRHEQFFGPGTRLTVL.

The chain recombines TRBV13 with TRBJ2-2, with TRBD1 identical over 7 bases. In germline, CDR1 is PRHDT, CDR2 FYEKMQ (reference sequence). This CDR3 region has 15 residues. V shed 4 bases, J shed 7 bases, and the junction held 9 bases outside the gene matches. The DNA of the CDR3 is TGTGCCAGCAGCTATAGCCGGGACAGAAGCGGGGAGCTGTTTTTT. Protein sequence: CASSYSRDRSGELFF.

The genes are TRBV5-5 and TRBJ1-4; D may be TRBD1 (6 bases). The germline V and J ends were trimmed by 4 bases and 8 bases, with 12 bases remaining between them. Germline loops: CDR1 SGHKS, CDR2 YYEKEE (reference sequence). The CDR3 contains 13 residues. CDR3 DNA: TGTGCCAGCAGCGCCACAGGGCAGGAAAAACTGTTTTTT. It specifies CASSATGQEKLFF.

The chain couples TRBV28 to TRBJ2-7, with 7 bases that match TRBD1. The CDR3 is 15 residues long. V was pared by 5 bases and J by 5 bases, with 12 bases of the junction left unmatched. Germline V lookup: CDR1 MDHEN, CDR2 SYDVKM. DNA of the CDR3: TGTGCCAGCAGTCCCGACAGGGAAAGGAAGAACGAGCAGTACTTC. It translates to CASSPDRERKNEQYF.

The chain employs TRBV15 and TRBJ1-1; tentatively, D is TRBD1 (5 bases). The CDR3 length is 14 residues. The V end lost 5 bases, the J end lost 3 bases, and 13 bases lay between the germline ends. Germline V CDR1 and CDR2: LNHNV, YYDKDF (reference sequence). The CDR3 nucleotides read TGTGCCACCAGCCAAAACCGGGGGGACACTGAAGCTTTCTTT. It encodes CATSQNRGDTEAFF.

The chain is built from TRBV5-1 and TRBJ1-2; D is unresolved. Trimming removed 5 bases at V and 4 bases at J, with 21 bases between. The germline V gene encodes CDR1 SGHRS and CDR2 YFSETQ. This CDR3 has 16 amino acids. CDR3 nucleotide sequence: TGCGCCAGCAGTCTCTTGATGGGCTTAGGAGGCTATGGCTACACCTTC. Its translation is CASSLLMGLGGYGYTF.

The rearrangement joins TRBV15 to TRBJ2-7; 7 bases fit TRBD2. The germline CDR1 and CDR2 sequences are LNHNV and YYDKDF (reference sequence). This CDR3 has 13 residues. With V trimmed by 5 bases and J by 2 bases, 3 bases remained unmatched. Here the CDR3 DNA reads TGTGCCACCAGCTTGGGACTAACCTACGAGCAGTACTTC. Amino acids: CATSLGLTYEQYF.

The chain carries TRBV5-1 and TRBJ2-2, with TRBD1 matching over 7 bases. CDR1 and CDR2 from the germline V gene are SGHRS and YFSETQ. V lost 7 bases and J lost 2; bases outside the gene matches: 5. The length of the CDR3 is 14 residues. The CDR3 loop is CASSRDSNTGELFF. The CDR3, as DNA: TGCGCCAGCTCTCGGGACAGCAACACCGGGGAGCTGTTTTTT.

The gene calls are TRBV9 and TRBJ2-2, with TRBD1 matching 9 bases. Germline-derived CDR1 and CDR2 are SGDLS and YYNGEE. The length of the CDR3 is 18 residues. V lost 5 bases to trimming and J lost 7 bases; unmatched junction nucleotides: 18. Here the CDR3 reads CASRGQGWDSEDGGELFF. In DNA, the CDR3 is TGTGCCAGCAGGGGACAGGGTTGGGATTCAGAAGACGGCGGGGAGCTGTTTTTT.

The chain combines TRBV19 with TRBJ2-5, with 8 bases matching TRBD2. Germline V lookup: CDR1 LNHDA, CDR2 SQIVND (reference sequence). This CDR3 has 12 amino acids. V lost 5 bases and J lost 6; bases outside the gene matches: 2. CDR3 residues: CASSFSGKTQYF. CDR3 coding DNA: TGTGCCAGTAGTTTTAGCGGGAAGACCCAGTACTTC. Drawing the rest from reference TRBV19 and TRBJ2-5, the complete variable domain is DGGITQSPKYLFRKEGQNVTLSCEQNLNHDAMYWYRQDPGQGLRLIYYSQIVNDFQKGDIAEGYSVSREKKESFPLTVTSAQKNPTAFYLCASSFSGKTQYFGPGTRLLVL.

This chain connects TRBV19 to TRBJ1-1; D remains ambiguous. The CDR3 has 13 residues. CDR1 and CDR2 from the germline V gene are LNHDA and SQIVND (reference sequence). The germline V and J ends were trimmed by 5 bases and 7 bases, with 14 bases remaining between them. The CDR3 nucleotides are TGTGCCAGTAGTCAAACTGGGCGGGGTGAAGCTTTCTTT. It yields the protein CASSQTGRGEAFF.

A single count supports this clone. The gene calls are TRBV7-9 and TRBJ1-2, with 9 nucleotides matching TRBD1. The CDR3 is 14 amino acids. Unmatched junction bases numbered 4, after V lost 1 base and J lost 7 bases. In germline, CDR1 is SEHNR, CDR2 FQNEAQ (reference sequence). The CDR3 nucleotides read TGTGCCAGCAGCTTAGACTGGACAGGGGCTGGCTACACCTTC. Its protein product is CASSLDWTGAGYTF.